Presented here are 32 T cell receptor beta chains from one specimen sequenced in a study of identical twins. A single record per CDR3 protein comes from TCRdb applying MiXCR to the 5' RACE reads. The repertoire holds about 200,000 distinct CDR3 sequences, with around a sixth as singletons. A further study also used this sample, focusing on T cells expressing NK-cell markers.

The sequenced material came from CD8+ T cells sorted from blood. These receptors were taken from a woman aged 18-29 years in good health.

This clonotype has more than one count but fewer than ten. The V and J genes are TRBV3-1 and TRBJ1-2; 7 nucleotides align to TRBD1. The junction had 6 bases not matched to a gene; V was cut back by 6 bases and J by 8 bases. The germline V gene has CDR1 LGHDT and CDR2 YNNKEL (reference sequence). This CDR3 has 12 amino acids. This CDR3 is CASSRDRDGYTF. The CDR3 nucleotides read TGTGCCAGCAGTCGCGACAGGGACGGCTACACCTTC.

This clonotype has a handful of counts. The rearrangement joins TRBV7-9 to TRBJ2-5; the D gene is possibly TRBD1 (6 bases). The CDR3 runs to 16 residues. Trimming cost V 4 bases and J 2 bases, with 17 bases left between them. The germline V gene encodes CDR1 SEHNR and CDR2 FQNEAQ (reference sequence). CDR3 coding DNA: TGTGCCAGCAGCTCGCCACCGACCGGGACACAAGAGACCCAGTACTTC. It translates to CASSSPPTGTQETQYF. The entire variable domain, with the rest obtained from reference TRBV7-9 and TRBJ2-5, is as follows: DTGVSQNPRHKITKRGQNVTFRCDPISEHNRLYWYRQTLGQGPEFLTYFQNEAQLEKSRLLSDRFSAERPKGSFSTLEIQRTEQGDSAMYLCASSSPPTGTQETQYFGPGTRLLVL.

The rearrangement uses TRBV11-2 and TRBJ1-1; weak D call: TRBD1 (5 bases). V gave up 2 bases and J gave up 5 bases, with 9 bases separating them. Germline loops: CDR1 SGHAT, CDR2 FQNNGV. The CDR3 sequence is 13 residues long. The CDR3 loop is CASSLYGGTEAFF. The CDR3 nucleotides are TGTGCCAGCAGCTTATACGGGGGAACTGAAGCTTTCTTT.

Here the CDR3 reads CASSYGVAGGNEQYF. The CDR3 DNA reads TGTGCCAGCAGTTACGGGGTAGCGGGAGGGAATGAGCAGTACTTC. The chain carries TRBV6-5 and TRBJ2-7; TRBD2 matches at 11 bases. The germline gives CDR1 MNHEY, CDR2 SVGAGI. CDR3 size: 15 residues. V trimming: 2 bases; J trimming: 7 bases; junction bases outside the gene matches: 7.

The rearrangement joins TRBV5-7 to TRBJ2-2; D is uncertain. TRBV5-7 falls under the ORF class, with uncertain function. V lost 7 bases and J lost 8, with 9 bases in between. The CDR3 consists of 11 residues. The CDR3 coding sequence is TGTGCCAGCCCTGACTTGGGGGAGCTGTTTTTT. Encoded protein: CASPDLGELFF.

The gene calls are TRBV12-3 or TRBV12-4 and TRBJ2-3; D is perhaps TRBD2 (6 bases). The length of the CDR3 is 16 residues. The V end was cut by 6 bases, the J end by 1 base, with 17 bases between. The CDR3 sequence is CASSPLPSDRTDTQYF. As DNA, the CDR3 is TGTGCCAGCAGCCCACTACCTAGCGACCGCACAGATACGCAGTATTTT.

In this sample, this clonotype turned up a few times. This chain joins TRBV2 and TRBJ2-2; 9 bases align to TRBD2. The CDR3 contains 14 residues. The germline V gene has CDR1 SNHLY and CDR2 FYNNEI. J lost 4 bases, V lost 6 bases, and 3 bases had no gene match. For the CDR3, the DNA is TGTGCCAGCAGGGGCGGGAGGGCCACCGGGGAGCTGTTTTTT. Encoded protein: CASRGGRATGELFF.

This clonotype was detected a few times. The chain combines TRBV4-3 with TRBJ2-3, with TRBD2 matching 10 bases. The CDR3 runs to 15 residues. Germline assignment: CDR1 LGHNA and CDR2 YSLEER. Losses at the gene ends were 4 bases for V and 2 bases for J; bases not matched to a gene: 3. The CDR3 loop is CASSPTSGFTDTQYF. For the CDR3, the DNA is TGCGCCAGCAGCCCGACTAGCGGGTTCACAGATACGCAGTATTTT.

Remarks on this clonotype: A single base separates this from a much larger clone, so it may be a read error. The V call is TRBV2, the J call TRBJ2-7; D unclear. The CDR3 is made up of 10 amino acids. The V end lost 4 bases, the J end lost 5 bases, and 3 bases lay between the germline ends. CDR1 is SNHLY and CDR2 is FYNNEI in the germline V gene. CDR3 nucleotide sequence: TGTGCCAGCAGTGCCCACGAGCAGTACTTC. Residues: CASSAHEQYF.

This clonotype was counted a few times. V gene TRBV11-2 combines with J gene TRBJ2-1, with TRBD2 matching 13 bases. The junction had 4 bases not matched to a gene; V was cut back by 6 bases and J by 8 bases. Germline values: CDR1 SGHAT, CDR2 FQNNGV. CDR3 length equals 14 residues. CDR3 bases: TGTGCCAGCAGGGGACTAGCGGGAACGGATGAGCAGTTCTTC. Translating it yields CASRGLAGTDEQFF.

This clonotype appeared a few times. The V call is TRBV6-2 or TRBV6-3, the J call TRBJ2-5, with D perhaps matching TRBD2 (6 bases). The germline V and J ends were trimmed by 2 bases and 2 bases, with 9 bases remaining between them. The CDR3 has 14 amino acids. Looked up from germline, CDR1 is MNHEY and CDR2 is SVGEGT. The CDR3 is CASSYRRDQETQYF. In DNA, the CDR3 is TGTGCCAGCAGTTACCGGCGGGATCAAGAGACCCAGTACTTC.

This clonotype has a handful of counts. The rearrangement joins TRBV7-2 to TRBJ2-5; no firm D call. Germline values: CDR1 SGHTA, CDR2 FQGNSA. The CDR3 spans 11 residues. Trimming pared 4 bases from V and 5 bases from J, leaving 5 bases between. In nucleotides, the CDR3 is TGTGCCAGCAGCTCCCTGGAGACCCAGTACTTC. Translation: CASSSLETQYF.

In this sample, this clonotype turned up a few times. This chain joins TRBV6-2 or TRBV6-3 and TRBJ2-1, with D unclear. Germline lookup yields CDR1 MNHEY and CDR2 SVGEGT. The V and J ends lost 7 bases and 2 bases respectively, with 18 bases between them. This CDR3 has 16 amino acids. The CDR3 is CASTSERGRTYNEQFF. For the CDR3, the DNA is TGTGCCAGCACATCCGAGCGCGGCCGTACCTACAATGAGCAGTTCTTC.

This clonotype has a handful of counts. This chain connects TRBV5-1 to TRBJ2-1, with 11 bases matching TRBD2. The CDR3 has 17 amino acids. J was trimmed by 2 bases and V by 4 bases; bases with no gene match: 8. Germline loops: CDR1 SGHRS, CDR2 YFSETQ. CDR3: CASSQASGRLAYNEQFF. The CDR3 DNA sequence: TGCGCCAGCAGCCAGGCTAGCGGGAGGTTAGCCTACAATGAGCAGTTCTTC.

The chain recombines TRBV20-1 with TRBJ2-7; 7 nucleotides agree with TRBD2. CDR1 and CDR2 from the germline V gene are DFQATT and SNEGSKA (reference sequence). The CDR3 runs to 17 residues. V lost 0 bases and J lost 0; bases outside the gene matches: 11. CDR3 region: CSARDRVASGISYEQYF. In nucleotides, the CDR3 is TGCAGTGCTAGAGATCGGGTCGCTAGCGGAATCTCCTACGAGCAGTACTTC.

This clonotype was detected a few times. The chain's CDR3 is CAVVGARNNEQFF. In DNA form, the CDR3 reads TGTGCCGTGGTCGGGGCACGCAACAATGAGCAGTTCTTC. V usage is TRBV25-1 and J usage is TRBJ2-1; D is tentatively TRBD1 or TRBD2 (5 bases each). This CDR3 is 13 amino acids long. V lost 11 bases and J 5 bases, leaving 16 bases between the germline ends. CDR1 is MGHDK and CDR2 is SYGVNS in the germline V gene.

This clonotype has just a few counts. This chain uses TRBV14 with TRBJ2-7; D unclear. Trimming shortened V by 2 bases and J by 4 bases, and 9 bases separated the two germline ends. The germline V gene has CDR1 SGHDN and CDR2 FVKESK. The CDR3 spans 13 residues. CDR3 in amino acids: CASSQINGYEQYF. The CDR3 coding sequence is TGTGCCAGCAGCCAAATAAATGGGTACGAGCAGTACTTC.

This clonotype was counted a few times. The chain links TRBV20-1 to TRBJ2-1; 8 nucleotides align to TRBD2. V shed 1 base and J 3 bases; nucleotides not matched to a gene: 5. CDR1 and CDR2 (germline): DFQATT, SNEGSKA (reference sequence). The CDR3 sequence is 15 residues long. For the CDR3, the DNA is TGCAGTGCTAGAGGGCGGGGGGCGAACTACAATGAGCAGTTCTTC. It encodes CSARGRGANYNEQFF.

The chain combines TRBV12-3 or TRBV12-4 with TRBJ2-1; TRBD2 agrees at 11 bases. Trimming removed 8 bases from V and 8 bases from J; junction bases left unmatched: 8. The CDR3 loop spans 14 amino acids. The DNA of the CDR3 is TGTGCCAGCGGAACTAGCGGGAGCCCCGATGAGCAGTTCTTC. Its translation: CASGTSGSPDEQFF.

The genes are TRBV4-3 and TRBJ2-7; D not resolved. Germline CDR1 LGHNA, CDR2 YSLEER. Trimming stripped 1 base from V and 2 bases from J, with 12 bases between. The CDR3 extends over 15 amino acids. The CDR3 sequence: CASSQGQSTTYEQYF. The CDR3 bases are TGCGCCAGCAGCCAAGGGCAGTCTACTACCTACGAGCAGTACTTC.

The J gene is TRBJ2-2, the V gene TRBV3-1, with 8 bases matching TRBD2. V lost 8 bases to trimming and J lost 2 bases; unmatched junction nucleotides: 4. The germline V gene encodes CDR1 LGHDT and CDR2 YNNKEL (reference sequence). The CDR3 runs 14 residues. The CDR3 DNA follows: TGTGCCAGCGGAGCGGGAGCTAACACCGGGGAGCTGTTTTTT. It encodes CASGAGANTGELFF. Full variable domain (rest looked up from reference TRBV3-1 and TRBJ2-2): DTAVSQTPKYLVTQMGNDKSIKCEQNLGHDTMYWYKQDSKKFLKIMFSYNNKELIINETVPNRFSPKSPDKAHLNLHINSLELGDSAVYFCASGAGANTGELFFGEGSRLTVL.

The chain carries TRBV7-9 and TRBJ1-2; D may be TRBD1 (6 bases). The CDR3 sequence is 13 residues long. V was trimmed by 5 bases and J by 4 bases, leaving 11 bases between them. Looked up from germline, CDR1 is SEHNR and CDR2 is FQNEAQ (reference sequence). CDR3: CASSDQGFYGYTF. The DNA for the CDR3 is TGTGCCAGCAGCGACCAGGGGTTCTATGGCTACACCTTC. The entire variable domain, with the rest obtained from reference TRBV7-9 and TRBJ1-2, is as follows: DTGVSQNPRHKITKRGQNVTFRCDPISEHNRLYWYRQTLGQGPEFLTYFQNEAQLEKSRLLSDRFSAERPKGSFSTLEIQRTEQGDSAMYLCASSDQGFYGYTFGSGTRLTVV.

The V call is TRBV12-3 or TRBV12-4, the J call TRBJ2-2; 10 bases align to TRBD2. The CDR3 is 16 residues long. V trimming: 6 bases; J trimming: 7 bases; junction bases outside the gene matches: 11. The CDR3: CASSPTLAGRGGELFF. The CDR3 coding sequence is TGTGCCAGCAGCCCCACACTAGCGGGAAGGGGCGGGGAGCTGTTTTTT.

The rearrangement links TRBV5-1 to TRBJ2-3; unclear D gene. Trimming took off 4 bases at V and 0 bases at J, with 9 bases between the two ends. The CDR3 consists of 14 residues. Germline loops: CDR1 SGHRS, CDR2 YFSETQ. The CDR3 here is CASSLRSSTDTQYF. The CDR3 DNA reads TGCGCCAGCAGCCTCCGATCTAGCACAGATACGCAGTATTTT.

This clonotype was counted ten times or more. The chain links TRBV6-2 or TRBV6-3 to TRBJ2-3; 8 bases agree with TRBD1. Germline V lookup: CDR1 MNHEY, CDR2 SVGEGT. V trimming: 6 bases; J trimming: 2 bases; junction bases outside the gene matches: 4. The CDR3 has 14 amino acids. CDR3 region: CASSPGQDTDTQYF. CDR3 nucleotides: TGTGCCAGCAGCCCGGGACAGGACACAGATACGCAGTATTTT.

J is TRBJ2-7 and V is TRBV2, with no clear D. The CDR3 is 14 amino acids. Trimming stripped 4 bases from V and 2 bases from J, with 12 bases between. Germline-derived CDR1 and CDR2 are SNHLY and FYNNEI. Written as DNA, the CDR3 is TGTGCCAGCAGTGTCCAAAGGTGGCCCTACGAGCAGTACTTC. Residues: CASSVQRWPYEQYF.

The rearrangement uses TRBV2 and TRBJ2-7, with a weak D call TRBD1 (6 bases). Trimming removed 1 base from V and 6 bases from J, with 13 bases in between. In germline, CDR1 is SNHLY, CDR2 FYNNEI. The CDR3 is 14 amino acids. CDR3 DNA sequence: TGTGCCAGCAGTGAAGGATTTCAGGGGACCGAGCAGTACTTC. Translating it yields CASSEGFQGTEQYF.

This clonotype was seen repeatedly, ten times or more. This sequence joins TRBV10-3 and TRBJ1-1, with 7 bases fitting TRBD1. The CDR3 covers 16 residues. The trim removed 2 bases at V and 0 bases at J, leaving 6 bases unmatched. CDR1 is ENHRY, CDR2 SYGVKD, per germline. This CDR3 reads CAISEGLTGMNTEAFF. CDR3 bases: TGTGCCATCAGTGAGGGGCTGACAGGGATGAACACTGAAGCTTTCTTT.

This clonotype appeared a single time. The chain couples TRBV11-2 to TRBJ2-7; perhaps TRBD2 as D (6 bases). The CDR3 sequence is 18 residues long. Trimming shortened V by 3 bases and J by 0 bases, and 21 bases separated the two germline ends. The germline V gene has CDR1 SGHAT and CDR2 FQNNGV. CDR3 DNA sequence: TGTGCCAGCAGCTTCCCTTATAGCGGACCCGACAGCTCCTACGAGCAGTACTTC. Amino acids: CASSFPYSGPDSSYEQYF.

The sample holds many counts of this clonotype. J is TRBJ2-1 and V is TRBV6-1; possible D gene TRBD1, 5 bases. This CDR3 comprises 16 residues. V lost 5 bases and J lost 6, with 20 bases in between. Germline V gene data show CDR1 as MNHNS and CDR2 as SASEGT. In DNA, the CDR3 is TGTGCCAGCAGTCTCCTCTCCACAGGAAGCCTCAATGAGCAGTTCTTC. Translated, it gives CASSLLSTGSLNEQFF.

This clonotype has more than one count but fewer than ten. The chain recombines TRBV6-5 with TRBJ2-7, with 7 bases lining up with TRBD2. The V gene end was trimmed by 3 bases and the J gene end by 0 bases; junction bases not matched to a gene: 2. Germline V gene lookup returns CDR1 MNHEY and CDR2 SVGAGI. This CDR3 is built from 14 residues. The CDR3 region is CASSYGGGSYEQYF. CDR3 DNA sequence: TGTGCCAGCAGTTATGGCGGGGGCTCCTACGAGCAGTACTTC.

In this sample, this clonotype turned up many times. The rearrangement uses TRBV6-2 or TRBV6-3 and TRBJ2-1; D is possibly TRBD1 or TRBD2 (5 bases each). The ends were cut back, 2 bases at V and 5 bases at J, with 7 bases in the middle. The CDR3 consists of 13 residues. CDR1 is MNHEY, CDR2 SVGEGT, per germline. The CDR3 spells CASSYEGHNEQFF. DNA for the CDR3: TGTGCCAGCAGTTACGAGGGACACAATGAGCAGTTCTTC.